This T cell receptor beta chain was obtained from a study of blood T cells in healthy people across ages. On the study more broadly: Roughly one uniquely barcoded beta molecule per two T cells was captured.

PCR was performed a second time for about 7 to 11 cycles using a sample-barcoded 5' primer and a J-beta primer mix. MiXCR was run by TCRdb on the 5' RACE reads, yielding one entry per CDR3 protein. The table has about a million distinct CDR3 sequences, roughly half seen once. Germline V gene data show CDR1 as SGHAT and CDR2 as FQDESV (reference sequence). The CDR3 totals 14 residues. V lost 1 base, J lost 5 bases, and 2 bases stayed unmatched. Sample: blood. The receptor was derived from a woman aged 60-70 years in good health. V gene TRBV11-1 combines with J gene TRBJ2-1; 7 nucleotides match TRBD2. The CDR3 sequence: CASSLGLADNEQFF. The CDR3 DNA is TGTGCCAGCAGCTTAGGTCTAGCGGACAATGAGCAGTTCTTC.